The source of this TCR beta chain is a study of T cell responses to AZD1222 COVID-19 vaccine. Method: immunoSEQ multiplex PCR; TCRdb's copy keeps in-frame clones and lacks some. This sample has over 100,000 clones, with approximately 89% found just once. Points from the study as a whole: The span of vaccine-associated CD4 TCRs extended across spike, with dominance at 160-218 and 743-854. Nearly half of spike-specific TCRs reportedly target unmutated variant regions.

As concerns this clone: What it binds is unknown.

The V gene lost 3 bases and the J gene lost 0 bases, with 8 bases spanning the gap. This CDR3 has 14 amino acids. The V gene's germline CDR1 is SGHDN and CDR2 FVKESK. The genes are TRBV14 and TRBJ1-1; D is uncertain. Here the sequenced sample was peripheral blood, taken 28 days after the second AZD1222 dose. This clonotype originated in an adult who received the AZD1222 COVID-19 vaccine. The CDR3 protein is CASSHGRVNTEAFF. CDR3 bases: TGTGCCAGCAGCCATGGGAGAGTGAACACTGAAGCTTTCTTT.